The text below deals with one TCR beta chain. The antigen is unknown. MiXCR, applied by TCRdb to the 5' RACE reads, yields one record per CDR3 protein. The sample contains around 1.7 million distinct CDR3 sequences, around a third of which appear only once. The CDR3 totals 16 residues. Germline CDR1 is SGHTA and CDR2 is FQGNSA. With 1 base removed from V and 0 bases from J, the gap between germline ends came to 10 bases. This specimen comes from a study of identical twins. Study findings and constraints: Researchers reported weaker excess twin sharing in beta out-of-frame sequences.

This clonotype was sampled from a newborn girl in good health. The chain has TRBV7-2 and TRBJ2-1, with unresolved D. The sequencing input was cord blood. As DNA, the CDR3 is TGTGCCAGCAGCTTAGTGCCGGTGAGCTCCTACAATGAGCAGTTCTTC. This codes for CASSLVPVSSYNEQFF.